This is a list of T cell receptor beta chains from one sample in a study of T cell responses to AZD1222 COVID-19 vaccine. TCRdb's copy holds only in-frame clones and misses some; the assay was immunoSEQ multiplex PCR. The sample has about 120,000 clones, approximately 85% seen once. Sequencing was performed on peripheral blood, taken on day 0 of AZD1222 vaccination. The receptors were gathered from an adult in good health. Both conserved end residues are part of each CDR3. D genes are given only for firm matches. Clone size is not always given. Where it is, it says once, few, many or a class for expanded clones.

d_call	j_call	v_call	clone_size	cdr3_aa	cdr3_nt
.	TRBJ2-1	TRBV7-2	.	CASRFLGNRGQFF	TGTGCCAGCAGGTTCCTAGGGAACAGAGGGCAGTTCTTC
.	TRBJ1-5	TRBV2	.	CASSSYSNQPQHF	TGTGCCAGCAGCTCATATAGCAATCAGCCCCAGCATTTT
.	TRBJ1-2	TRBV11-2	.	CARPIVAGEGYGYTF	TGTGCCAGGCCAATAGTGGCAGGGGAAGGCTATGGCTACACCTTC
TRBD1	TRBJ2-1	TRBV11-2	.	CASRYAGTGVNEQFF	TGTGCCAGCAGATACGCCGGGACAGGAGTCAATGAGCAGTTCTTC
TRBD1	TRBJ1-2	TRBV27	once	CASSHRQGGYTF	TGTGCCAGCAGCCACCGACAGGGAGGCTACACCTTC
.	TRBJ2-1	TRBV7-9	once	CASSFEGYNEQFF	TGTGCCAGCAGCTTTGAGGGGTACAATGAGCAGTTCTTC
TRBD1	TRBJ2-7	TRBV14	few	CASSPSLTGSYEQYF	TGTGCCAGCAGCCCTTCACTGACAGGGTCCTACGAGCAGTACTTC
TRBD1	TRBJ2-2	TRBV24-1	.	CATSDISGTVKTGELFF	TGTGCCACCAGTGATATTTCCGGGACAGTTAAGACCGGGGAGCTGTTTTTT
.	TRBJ2-7	TRBV10-1	.	CASSPMEQYF	TGCGCCAGCAGCCCCATGGAGCAGTACTTC
.	TRBJ1-5	TRBV5-1	.	CASSLGQDGNQPQHF	TGCGCCAGCAGCTTGGGACAGGATGGCAATCAGCCCCAGCATTTT
.	TRBJ1-2	TRBV2	.	CASTPNVDGYGYTF	TGTGCCAGCACCCCGAACGTGGACGGATATGGCTACACCTTC
.	TRBJ2-7	TRBV5-4	few	CASSNNRDGSYEQYF	TGTGCCAGCAGCAATAACCGGGACGGCTCCTACGAGCAGTACTTC
TRBD2	TRBJ2-1	TRBV28	.	CASSFRGGVYNEQFF	TGTGCCAGCAGTTTCCGCGGGGGAGTTTACAATGAGCAGTTCTTC
.	TRBJ1-5	TRBV5-6	once	CASSLGTEYQPQHF	TGTGCCAGCAGCTTGGGGACGGAATATCAGCCCCAGCATTTT